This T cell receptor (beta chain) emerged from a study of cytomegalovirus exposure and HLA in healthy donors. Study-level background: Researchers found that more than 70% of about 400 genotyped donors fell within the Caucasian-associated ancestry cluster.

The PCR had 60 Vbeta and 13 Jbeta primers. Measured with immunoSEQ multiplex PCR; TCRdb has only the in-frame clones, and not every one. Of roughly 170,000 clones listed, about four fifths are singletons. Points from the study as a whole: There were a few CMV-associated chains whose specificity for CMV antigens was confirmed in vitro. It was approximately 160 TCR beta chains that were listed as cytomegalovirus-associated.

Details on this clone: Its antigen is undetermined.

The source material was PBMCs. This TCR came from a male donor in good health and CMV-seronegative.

CDR3: CAWTTGFWNEQFF. DNA for the CDR3: TGTGCCTGGACCACGGGGTTTTGGAATGAGCAGTTCTTC. The V gene is TRBV30, the J gene TRBJ2-1; perhaps TRBD2 as D (5 bases). Germline-derived CDR1 and CDR2 are GTSNPN and SVGIG (reference sequence). This CDR3 has 13 amino acids. V was shortened by 4 bases and J by 7 bases, with 14 bases between the two germline ends.